This TCR beta chain was profiled in a study of T-cell reconstitution after alpha-beta-depleted transplantation in children. In this sample, this clonotype turned up many times. The CDR3 sequence is 12 residues long. Trimming removed 6 bases at V and 5 bases at J, with 14 bases between. CDR1 is SQVTM and CDR2 is ANQGSEA in the germline V gene. Unique molecular identifiers featured in how the TCRbeta library was prepared. TCRdb reprocessed the PCR reads with MiXCR, giving one entry per CDR3 protein. This sample has over 85,000 distinct CDR3 sequences, with around 10% found just once. The source material was PBMCs from the stem cell graft donor, sampled from the stem cell graft. The sequence was obtained from a human donor who donated a stem cell graft to a child with acute lymphoblastic leukemia. The chain has TRBV29-1 and TRBJ2-7, with a weak D call TRBD1 (6 bases). CDR3 loop: CSVIQGIDEQYF. CDR3 sequence (DNA): TGCAGCGTGATACAGGGAATCGACGAGCAGTACTTC.